Below, 27 T cell receptor beta chains from the same sample are listed, as sequenced in a study of shared clonotypes between healthy human individuals. The protocol was immunoSEQ multiplex PCR, while the TCRdb copy is restricted to in-frame clones and leaves out a portion. Among about 1 million clones, about three quarters were seen once, and the ten largest hold approximately 1.5%. Sequenced input: memory CD4+ T cells sorted from blood. Specified subset: CD45RA-negative fraction. These receptors all stem from a man younger than 35 in good health.

The chain combines TRBV29-1 with TRBJ2-7, with 7 positions matching TRBD2. CDR3 length: 12 residues. The germline V gene has CDR1 SQVTM and CDR2 ANQGSEA. CDR3 DNA: TGCCCGAGCGGGGTATCTTCCTACGAGCAGTACTTC. Translated, it gives CPSGVSSYEQYF.

The rearrangement links TRBV7-9 to TRBJ2-5; 11 bases fit TRBD2. V lost 5 bases and J lost 5; bases outside the gene matches: 13. This CDR3 spans 17 amino acids. Germline V lookup: CDR1 SEHNR, CDR2 FQNEAQ (reference sequence). CDR3 bases: TGTGCCAGCAGCCCGTTAGCGGGAGGGACGGGTCTGGAGACCCAGTACTTC. Protein sequence: CASSPLAGGTGLETQYF.

This rearrangement joins TRBV4-3 to TRBJ2-1, with 8 bases identical to TRBD2. The CDR3 runs to 17 residues. V lost 4 bases, J lost 7 bases, and 15 bases stayed unmatched. The germline gives CDR1 LGHNA, CDR2 YSLEER. The DNA of the CDR3 is TGCGCCAGCAGCCTAAGATCCGGACTAGCTAGAAATAATGAGCAGTTCTTC. Amino acids: CASSLRSGLARNNEQFF.

J is TRBJ1-6 and V is TRBV6-5, with D possibly TRBD1 on 6 matching bases. Germline lookup yields CDR1 MNHEY and CDR2 SVGAGI. Trimming left V 6 bases short and J 9 bases short, with 15 bases between. The CDR3 loop spans 14 amino acids. This CDR3 reads CASRGRGYGSPLHF. The CDR3 coding sequence is TGTGCCAGCAGGGGCAGGGGCTATGGTTCACCCCTCCACTTT.

V and J are TRBV4-1 and TRBJ2-2, with 13 nucleotides matching TRBD2. Germline V lookup: CDR1 MGHRA, CDR2 YSYEKL. The V segment lost 4 bases and the J segment 7 bases; nucleotides outside the gene matches: 9. The CDR3 sequence is 17 residues long. The CDR3 nucleotides are TGCGCCAGCAGCCTTACTAGCGGGGGGGCCGGAGGCGGGGAGCTGTTTTTT. This gives the protein CASSLTSGGAGGGELFF.

This clone was recorded only once. The sample has other DNA sequences that encode this CDR3 too. The J gene is TRBJ2-7, the V gene TRBV4-1, with TRBD1 matching 7 bases. J lost 1 base, V lost 1 base, and 1 base had no gene match. The CDR3 contains 14 residues. Germline V gene lookup returns CDR1 MGHRA and CDR2 YSYEKL. DNA for the CDR3: TGCGCCAGCAGCCAAGGACAGGGTTCCTACGAGCAGTACTTC. The encoded protein is CASSQGQGSYEQYF.

The chain recombines TRBV7-2 with TRBJ2-2; 10 bases are shared with TRBD2. CDR1 is SGHTA, CDR2 FQGNSA, per germline. The CDR3 is made up of 15 amino acids. After removal of 5 bases from V and 6 bases from J, the junction contained 6 bases not matched to a gene. Here the CDR3 DNA reads TGTGCCAGCAGCCAATCTAGCGGGAGAGCCGGGGAGCTGTTTTTT. Translating it yields CASSQSSGRAGELFF.

The chain couples TRBV11-2 to TRBJ1-1; a weak D match, TRBD1 (5 bases). Trimming removed 1 base at V and 11 bases at J, with 14 bases between. This CDR3 comprises 13 residues. The germline CDR1 and CDR2 sequences are SGHAT and FQNNGV. The CDR3 here is CASSLVIDSTAFF. CDR3 in DNA: TGTGCCAGCAGCTTAGTTATAGACAGTACGGCTTTCTTT.

This clone was seen only a few times. The rearrangement uses TRBV4-1 and TRBJ2-2; D gene ambiguous. Trimming took off 3 bases at V and 0 bases at J, with 8 bases between the two ends. Germline CDR1 reads MGHRA; CDR2 reads YSYEKL. CDR3 length: 15 amino acids. CDR3 nucleotide sequence: TGCGCCAGCAGCCAGTCCTATACGAACACCGGGGAGCTGTTTTTT. It encodes CASSQSYTNTGELFF.

The rearrangement links TRBV7-9 to TRBJ2-1, with 7 positions matching TRBD1. J was trimmed by 14 bases and V by 5 bases; bases with no gene match: 12. The CDR3 runs 13 residues. Germline CDR1 reads SEHNR; CDR2 reads FQNEAQ (reference sequence). The CDR3 DNA sequence: TGTGCCAGCAGCCCAGGACAGGCCCAGTCCGAGTTCTTC. Translated, it gives CASSPGQAQSEFF.

V usage is TRBV28 and J usage is TRBJ2-7, with D maybe TRBD1 (7 bases). Germline-derived CDR1 and CDR2 are MDHEN and SYDVKM. The V end lost 3 bases, the J end lost 3 bases, and 15 bases lay between the germline ends. This CDR3 has 15 amino acids. The CDR3 here is CASSLSAGQSYEQYF. The CDR3 region has the DNA TGTGCCAGCAGTTTGAGTGCGGGACAGAGCTACGAGCAGTACTTC.

The chain links TRBV9 to TRBJ2-7; the D call may be TRBD1 or TRBD2 (5 bases each). From germline, CDR1 is SGDLS and CDR2 YYNGEE. The V end lost 3 bases, the J end lost 6 bases, and 19 bases lay between the germline ends. There are 15 residues in the CDR3. The CDR3 loop reads CASSEGDSPWREQYF. The DNA of the CDR3 is TGTGCCAGCAGCGAGGGAGACAGTCCCTGGCGCGAGCAGTACTTC.

Details on this clone: Additional DNA sequences in this sample encode the identical CDR3. The chain couples TRBV5-1 to TRBJ1-4, with a tentative D call TRBD1 (6 bases). Trimming cost V 4 bases and J 8 bases, with 12 bases left between them. This CDR3 is built from 13 residues. Germline V gene lookup returns CDR1 SGHRS and CDR2 YFSETQ. CDR3 sequence (DNA): TGCGCCAGCAGCGGGGGGCTAGGGGAAAAACTGTTTTTT. Translation gives CASSGGLGEKLFF.

The chain joins TRBV5-8 to TRBJ1-5; 10 bases map to TRBD1. The germline gives CDR1 SGHTS, CDR2 YDEGEE. After removal of 4 bases from V and 7 bases from J, the junction contained 8 bases not matched to a gene. This CDR3 is built from 15 residues. CDR3 nucleotides: TGTGCCAGCAGCCCGACAGGGGGCCTTTGGCAGCCCCAGCATTTT. As protein: CASSPTGGLWQPQHF.

This clone was seen only a few times. This rearrangement joins TRBV10-2 to TRBJ2-7, with TRBD1 matching 7 bases. Unmatched junction bases numbered 4, after V lost 6 bases and J lost 2 bases. Per the germline V gene, CDR1 is WSHSY and CDR2 is SAAADI. The CDR3 is 13 amino acids. The CDR3 loop reads CASSFGTAYEQYF. The CDR3 DNA reads TGCGCCAGCAGCTTCGGGACAGCCTACGAGCAGTACTTC.

The V and J genes are TRBV2 and TRBJ1-5, with 8 bases fitting TRBD1. Trimming cost V 4 bases and J 6 bases; bases outside gene matches: 2. Germline-derived CDR1 and CDR2 are SNHLY and FYNNEI. The CDR3 runs to 13 residues. CDR3 coding DNA: TGTGCCAGCAGTGGGACAGGGACTCAGCCCCAGCATTTT. It yields the protein CASSGTGTQPQHF.

The chain combines TRBV30 with TRBJ1-2; 9 positions agree with TRBD1. The germline gives CDR1 GTSNPN, CDR2 SVGIG (reference sequence). The V and J ends lost 1 base and 7 bases, in that order; junction bases with no gene match: 10. This CDR3 is built from 15 residues. DNA for the CDR3: TGTGCCTGGAGTGCTCAAACAGGGGGCGCCTTTGGCTACACCTTC. Its protein is CAWSAQTGGAFGYTF. Looking up the rest from reference TRBV30 and TRBJ1-2 gives the full variable domain: SQTIHQWPATLVQPVGSPLSLECTVEGTSNPNLYWYRQAAGRGLQLLFYSVGIGQISSEVPQNLSASRPQDRQFILSSKKLLLSDSGFYLCAWSAQTGGAFGYTFGSGTRLTVV.

The chain uses TRBV14 and TRBJ2-7; 13 nucleotides align to TRBD2. Trimming removed 1 base from V and 6 bases from J; junction bases left unmatched: 0. Per germline, CDR1 SGHDN and CDR2 FVKESK. The CDR3 spans 14 residues. The CDR3 region has the DNA TGTGCCAGCAGCCAAGGGACTAGCGGGAGCGAGCAGTACTTC. It specifies CASSQGTSGSEQYF.

V usage is TRBV5-1 and J usage is TRBJ1-1; D is ambiguous. This CDR3 region has 17 residues. V lost 0 bases and J 1 base, leaving 16 bases between the germline ends. Germline V gene data show CDR1 as SGHRS and CDR2 as YFSETQ. The CDR3 loop is CASSLGRAALRNTEAFF. For the CDR3, the DNA is TGCGCCAGCAGCTTGGGAAGGGCAGCCCTAAGGAACACTGAAGCTTTCTTT.

This clone has more than one count but fewer than ten. V usage is TRBV6-5 and J usage is TRBJ1-5; 7 bases fit TRBD1. V trimming: 6 bases; J trimming: 7 bases; junction bases outside the gene matches: 9. Germline V gene sequence: CDR1 MNHEY, CDR2 SVGAGI. This CDR3 has 14 residues. The CDR3 bases are TGTGCCAGCAGGCCGACAGGGACGGGGCAGCCCCAGCATTTT. Its protein product is CASRPTGTGQPQHF.

The CDR3 nucleotides read TGTGCCAGCAGTGGAGGGGGATCGCTCTCCTACGAGCAGTACTTC. As protein: CASSGGGSLSYEQYF. The rearrangement joins TRBV2 to TRBJ2-7; possible D gene TRBD1, 6 bases. Between the trimmed V and J ends, which lost 4 bases and 0 bases, there was a span of 13 bases. The CDR3 sequence is 15 residues long. CDR1 and CDR2 (germline): SNHLY, FYNNEI.

The CDR3 sequence: CASSPPVGYGYTF. CDR3 DNA: TGTGCCAGCTCACCGCCGGTCGGCTATGGCTACACCTTC. The chain carries TRBV18 and TRBJ1-2; unclear D gene. V was shortened by 3 bases and J by 4 bases, with 9 bases between the two germline ends. The CDR3 is 13 residues long. Per the germline V gene, CDR1 is KGHSH and CDR2 is LQKENI.

On this clone itself: A much larger clone lies one base from this, so it may be a read error. The rearrangement uses TRBV7-6 and TRBJ1-1; D might be TRBD1 (5 bases). CDR3 length: 13 amino acids. V was clipped by 3 bases and J by 1 base, with 6 bases between them. Germline lookup yields CDR1 SGHVS and CDR2 FNYEAQ. The CDR3 loop reads CASSFQGNTEAFF. CDR3 bases: TGTGCCAGCAGCTTCCAGGGGAACACTGAAGCTTTCTTT.

A note on this clone: The sample carries other DNA sequences with the same CDR3. The chain links TRBV7-2 to TRBJ1-1; TRBD1 is a possible D gene (6 bases). The germline V and J ends were trimmed by 1 base and 1 base, with 10 bases remaining between them. The germline CDR1 and CDR2 sequences are SGHTA and FQGNSA. The CDR3 contains 15 residues. In DNA, the CDR3 is TGTGCCAGCAGCTTAGGGGGCAGGGGGAACACTGAAGCTTTCTTT. Translation gives CASSLGGRGNTEAFF.

The chain uses TRBV2 and TRBJ2-5; 8 bases fit TRBD2. Trimming took 6 bases from V and 5 from J; bases not matched to a gene: 8. This CDR3 comprises 14 residues. CDR1 SNHLY and CDR2 FYNNEI come from the germline V gene. CDR3: CASSASREGETQYF. The CDR3 DNA sequence: TGTGCCAGCAGCGCCTCCCGGGAGGGGGAGACCCAGTACTTC.

The V and J genes are TRBV7-9 and TRBJ1-2; D gene uncertain. V was clipped by 1 base and J by 7 bases, with 22 bases between them. The CDR3 sequence is 17 residues long. Germline CDR1 SEHNR, CDR2 FQNEAQ (reference sequence). In DNA form, the CDR3 reads TGTGCCAGCAGCTTAGGCGGTACGGCTCTTGCTACTACTGGCTACACCTTC. This translates into CASSLGGTALATTGYTF.

This chain links TRBV7-3 with TRBJ2-1; 15 nucleotides agree with TRBD2. This CDR3 is built from 18 residues. CDR1 and CDR2 (germline): SGHTA, FQGTGA. V was pared by 3 bases and J by 7 bases, with 10 bases of the junction left unmatched. CDR3 coding DNA: TGTGCCAGCAGCTTTGCGGGACTAGCGGGAGGATTTGGGAATGAGCAGTTCTTC. Its protein is CASSFAGLAGGFGNEQFF.